A single sample is the source of the 30 T cell receptor beta chains below, sequenced in a study of CD8+ T cells in alopecia areata. As the sequencing template, cDNA was produced by extracting RNA and reverse transcribing it. The table came from immunoSEQ multiplex PCR; TCRdb's copy has only in-frame clones and leaves some out. Of 150,000 or so clones detected, roughly 60% appear once; the ten largest clones hold 4% to 5.5%. Sample: CD4+ T cells sorted from blood. Receptors were obtained from a human donor in good health.

The V call is TRBV5-6, the J call TRBJ1-3; D call uncertain. The CDR3 length is 13 residues. The germline V gene has CDR1 SGHDT and CDR2 YYEEEE. V was pared by 7 bases and J by 4 bases, with 12 bases between. CDR3 nucleotides: TGTGCCAGCCAAGAAACAGTAGGAAACACCATATATTTT. It encodes CASQETVGNTIYF.

The rearrangement links TRBV30 to TRBJ2-5; D might be TRBD2 (5 bases). Germline V gene sequence: CDR1 GTSNPN, CDR2 SVGIG (reference sequence). This CDR3 has 11 amino acids. V was trimmed by 3 bases and J by 3 bases, leaving 5 bases between them. DNA of the CDR3: TGTGCCTGGAGCGGGGAAGAGACCCAGTACTTC. Translation gives CAWSGEETQYF.

The genes are TRBV30 and TRBJ2-7, with D possibly TRBD2 on 6 matching bases. With 4 bases removed from V and 0 bases from J, the gap between germline ends came to 10 bases. The CDR3 is 13 amino acids. Germline CDR1 GTSNPN, CDR2 SVGIG (reference sequence). CDR3 in DNA: TGTGCCTGGAACCGGGACTCCTCCTACGAGCAGTACTTC. This sequence encodes CAWNRDSSYEQYF.

This clone was counted only a few times. The rearrangement links TRBV6-6 to TRBJ1-5; possible D gene TRBD1, 6 bases. With 2 bases removed from V and 0 bases from J, the gap between germline ends came to 8 bases. The CDR3 has 15 amino acids. Germline V gene lookup returns CDR1 MNHNY and CDR2 SVGAGI (reference sequence). The CDR3 nucleotides are TGTGCCAGCAGTTACCCAGGGGATAGCAATCAGCCCCAGCATTTT. Its protein is CASSYPGDSNQPQHF.

V is TRBV4-1 and J is TRBJ2-7; TRBD1 agrees at 12 bases. Germline CDR1 reads MGHRA; CDR2 reads YSYEKL. There are 19 residues in the CDR3. V lost 1 base to trimming and J lost 0 bases; unmatched junction nucleotides: 10. The CDR3 bases are TGCGCCAGCAGCCAAGGTCCATGGGGGACAGGGGGCAACTCCTACGAGCAGTACTTC. This encodes CASSQGPWGTGGNSYEQYF.

The chain combines TRBV2 with TRBJ2-1, with D perhaps matching TRBD2 (5 bases). There are 11 residues in the CDR3. The V gene lost 9 bases and the J gene lost 9 bases, with 12 bases spanning the gap. CDR1 and CDR2 (germline): SNHLY, FYNNEI. The CDR3 DNA sequence: TGTGCCAGTCGTCGCGAGGGTGAGCAGTTCTTC. Its protein is CASRREGEQFF.

For this clone: The sample has other DNA sequences that encode this CDR3 too. J is TRBJ2-7 and V is TRBV20-1, with TRBD2 matching over 8 bases. J lost 4 bases, V lost 5 bases, and 1 base had no gene match. The germline CDR1 and CDR2 sequences are DFQATT and SNEGSKA (reference sequence). The CDR3 has 11 residues. The DNA of the CDR3 is TGCAGTGCTGGGACTAGTTACGAGCAGTACTTC. This codes for CSAGTSYEQYF.

This chain uses TRBV9 with TRBJ2-1; 9 bases line up with TRBD2. V lost 0 bases, J lost 7 bases, and 5 bases stayed unmatched. Germline CDR1 is SGDLS and CDR2 is YYNGEE. The CDR3 sequence is 15 residues long. The CDR3 DNA sequence: TGTGCCAGCAGCGTAGCTGGGGGACTAGCTAATGAGCAGTTCTTC. Protein sequence: CASSVAGGLANEQFF.

This clone was counted a few times. The chain employs TRBV5-1 and TRBJ2-2; tentative D call: TRBD2 (6 bases). V lost 3 bases and J lost 2, with 11 bases in between. Germline lookup yields CDR1 SGHRS and CDR2 YFSETQ. The CDR3 is 15 residues long. The chain's CDR3 is CASSWAGINTGELFF. CDR3 sequence (DNA): TGCGCCAGCAGCTGGGCGGGGATAAACACCGGGGAGCTGTTTTTT. The entire variable domain, with the rest obtained from reference TRBV5-1 and TRBJ2-2, is as follows: KAGVTQTPRYLIKTRGQQVTLSCSPISGHRSVSWYQQTPGQGLQFLFEYFSETQRNKGNFPGRFSGRQFSNSRSEMNVSTLELGDSALYLCASSWAGINTGELFFGEGSRLTVL.

The V and J genes are TRBV5-1 and TRBJ2-7; 9 nucleotides align to TRBD2. Germline CDR1 SGHRS, CDR2 YFSETQ. This CDR3 is 13 amino acids long. V was pared by 9 bases and J by 5 bases, with 9 bases of the junction left unmatched. The CDR3 DNA reads as TGCGCCATCGGGTGGACTAGCGACCACGAGCAGTACTTC. This translates into CAIGWTSDHEQYF.

The chain recombines TRBV15 with TRBJ2-6; D not certain. CDR3 length equals 15 residues. Germline CDR1 reads LNHNV; CDR2 reads YYDKDF (reference sequence). V dropped 8 bases and J dropped 0 bases, with 11 bases sitting between them. DNA of the CDR3: TGTGCCACCGGCGGATCTACCTCTGGGGCCAACGTCCTGACTTTC. Translating it yields CATGGSTSGANVLTF.

The CDR3 region has the DNA TGTGCCAGCAGTGTTCGAAGGTCGGGACTCGGCACCGGGGAGCTGTTTTTT. Its protein product is CASSVRRSGLGTGELFF. This chain connects TRBV6-1 to TRBJ2-2; weak D call: TRBD2 (6 bases). Germline assignment: CDR1 MNHNS and CDR2 SASEGT. This CDR3 is 17 amino acids long. Between the trimmed V and J ends, which lost 4 bases and 4 bases, there was a span of 19 bases.

The chain uses TRBV27 and TRBJ2-3; D gene uncertain. CDR1 and CDR2 (germline): MNHEY, SMNVEV (reference sequence). This CDR3 is built from 14 residues. Trimming took off 3 bases at V and 5 bases at J, with 12 bases between the two ends. CDR3 coding DNA: TGTGCCAGCAGTTTCAGGCATCTCGGAGATACGCAGTATTTT. It translates to CASSFRHLGDTQYF.

This rearrangement joins TRBV29-1 to TRBJ2-1; 8 bases map to TRBD2. CDR3 length: 13 amino acids. Germline values: CDR1 SQVTM, CDR2 ANQGSEA. The V and J ends lost 5 bases and 6 bases, in that order; junction bases with no gene match: 6. The chain's CDR3 is CSVLTSGVNEQFF. CDR3 sequence (DNA): TGCAGCGTTCTCACTAGCGGCGTCAATGAGCAGTTCTTC.

This chain connects TRBV29-1 to TRBJ2-6; TRBD1 matches at 7 bases. The CDR3 has 17 amino acids. With V trimmed by 4 bases and J by 2 bases, 11 bases remained unmatched. CDR1 and CDR2 from the germline V gene are SQVTM and ANQGSEA. The CDR3 sequence is CSVVGGRGFPGANVLTF. The CDR3 nucleotides read TGCAGCGTTGTTGGGGGCAGGGGGTTCCCTGGGGCCAACGTCCTGACTTTC.

This clone was picked up a small number of times. The rearrangement links TRBV28 to TRBJ2-7; no definite D call. Germline values: CDR1 MDHEN, CDR2 SYDVKM. The length of the CDR3 is 13 residues. The V gene lost 2 bases and the J gene lost 6 bases, with 11 bases spanning the gap. CDR3 nucleotides: TGTGCCAGCAGTTTACGGGCCCCCGTCGAGCAGTACTTC. Its protein is CASSLRAPVEQYF. Drawing the rest from reference TRBV28 and TRBJ2-7, the complete variable domain is DVKVTQSSRYLVKRTGEKVFLECVQDMDHENMFWYRQDPGLGLRLIYFSYDVKMKEKGDIPEGYSVSREKKERFSLILESASTNQTSMYLCASSLRAPVEQYFGPGTRLTVT.

V and J are TRBV20-1 and TRBJ2-5; no definite D call. Germline loops: CDR1 DFQATT, CDR2 SNEGSKA (reference sequence). This CDR3 is built from 10 residues. The V and J ends lost 0 bases and 5 bases respectively, with 1 base between them. The chain's CDR3 is CSARDETQYF. The CDR3 coding sequence is TGCAGTGCTAGAGATGAGACCCAGTACTTC.

This clone has only a few counts. The chain is built from TRBV29-1 and TRBJ2-5; D gene ambiguous. Between the trimmed V and J ends, which lost 4 bases and 5 bases, there was a span of 5 bases. The length of the CDR3 is 10 residues. The germline CDR1 and CDR2 sequences are SQVTM and ANQGSEA. CDR3 residues: CSVVSETQYF. CDR3 DNA sequence: TGCAGCGTTGTTTCTGAGACCCAGTACTTC.

The table lists this clone with a few counts. The CDR3 reads CASKRPSGREETQYF. CDR3 DNA: TGTGCCAGCAAGCGACCTAGCGGGAGGGAAGAGACCCAGTACTTC. The chain uses TRBV6-1 and TRBJ2-5, with 12 positions matching TRBD2. CDR3 size: 15 residues. Germline trimming cut 7 bases from V and 3 bases from J; bases unmatched to any gene: 6. Germline values: CDR1 MNHNS, CDR2 SASEGT.

A few counts support this clone. The chain links TRBV30 to TRBJ2-3; D call uncertain. V gave up 3 bases and J gave up 4 bases, with 5 bases separating them. The germline gives CDR1 GTSNPN, CDR2 SVGIG (reference sequence). This CDR3 has 11 residues. CDR3 sequence: CAWRGSDTQYF. CDR3 bases: TGTGCCTGGAGGGGGTCAGATACGCAGTATTTT.

This chain joins TRBV29-1 and TRBJ2-1, with TRBD2 matching over 7 bases. V trimming: 5 bases; J trimming: 6 bases; junction bases outside the gene matches: 16. Germline CDR1 is SQVTM and CDR2 is ANQGSEA. The CDR3 has 16 residues. CDR3 sequence reads: CSVPPKRDSRANEQFF. The CDR3, as DNA: TGCAGCGTTCCCCCCAAGCGGGACTCCCGAGCCAATGAGCAGTTCTTC.

As regards this clone: The identical CDR3 is also encoded by other nucleotide sequences in the sample. This chain connects TRBV29-1 to TRBJ2-3; no reliable D call. The CDR3 runs 10 residues. With 5 bases removed from V and 6 bases from J, the gap between germline ends came to 6 bases. CDR1 is SQVTM, CDR2 ANQGSEA, per germline. CDR3 region: CSVSVDTQYF. The CDR3, as DNA: TGCAGCGTTAGTGTCGATACGCAGTATTTT.

The chain couples TRBV7-8 to TRBJ2-3, with 7 bases that match TRBD2. CDR1 is SGHVS, CDR2 FQNEAQ, per germline. Trimming took 3 bases from V and 3 from J; bases not matched to a gene: 6. The CDR3 is 15 amino acids. CDR3 protein: CASSLGGGRTDTQYF. CDR3 nucleotides: TGTGCCAGCAGCTTGGGGGGAGGGAGAACAGATACGCAGTATTTT.

This clone has more than one count but fewer than ten. The chain has TRBV7-2 and TRBJ2-3; D may match TRBD1 or TRBD2 (6 bases each). CDR3 length: 15 residues. In germline, CDR1 is SGHTA, CDR2 FQGNSA. Trimming took off 3 bases at V and 2 bases at J, with 12 bases between the two ends. CDR3 sequence: CASSFGGQSTDTQYF. The CDR3 coding sequence is TGTGCCAGCAGCTTCGGGGGCCAGTCCACAGATACGCAGTATTTT.

This chain joins TRBV27 and TRBJ2-7; D remains ambiguous. Deletions cut 6 bases from V and 6 bases from J, with 15 bases between. This CDR3 is built from 13 residues. Per the germline V gene, CDR1 is MNHEY and CDR2 is SMNVEV (reference sequence). The CDR3 coding sequence is TGTGCCAGCAGACAAAATATAAACTCCGAGCAGTACTTC. It encodes CASRQNINSEQYF.

The table lists this clone with a count of one. V gene TRBV15 combines with J gene TRBJ2-7; 8 positions agree with TRBD1. V shed 2 bases, J shed 6 bases, and the junction held 3 bases outside the gene matches. Germline values: CDR1 LNHNV, CDR2 YYDKDF (reference sequence). The CDR3 is made up of 13 amino acids. As DNA, the CDR3 is TGTGCCACCAGCAGACAGGGGGCTAGCGAGCAGTACTTC. Encoded protein: CATSRQGASEQYF.

The chain joins TRBV4-2 to TRBJ1-2; 8 bases are shared with TRBD1. Germline CDR1 is LGHNA and CDR2 is YNFKEQ. V lost 3 bases to trimming and J lost 6 bases; unmatched junction nucleotides: 3. CDR3 length: 13 amino acids. CDR3 coding DNA: TGTGCCAGCAGCCAGGCAGGGGGCGATGGCTACACCTTC. Amino acid sequence: CASSQAGGDGYTF.

The V gene is TRBV6-1, the J gene TRBJ2-3, with 7 bases aligning to TRBD2. The CDR3 loop spans 15 amino acids. Germline CDR1 reads MNHNS; CDR2 reads SASEGT. Losses at the gene ends were 6 bases for V and 6 bases for J; bases not matched to a gene: 12. The CDR3 region is CASSSESSGWDTQYF. The CDR3 DNA sequence: TGTGCCAGCAGCTCTGAAAGTAGCGGGTGGGATACGCAGTATTTT.

V and J are TRBV25-1 and TRBJ2-3; D call uncertain. Germline V gives CDR1 MGHDK, CDR2 SYGVNS. Trimming pared 3 bases from V and 4 bases from J, leaving 8 bases between. The CDR3 spans 13 residues. The CDR3 sequence: CASSDAEPDTQYF. As DNA, the CDR3 is TGTGCCAGCAGTGATGCAGAGCCAGATACGCAGTATTTT.

V and J are TRBV15 and TRBJ2-1; 9 nucleotides align to TRBD2. V was pared by 9 bases and J by 0 bases, with 3 bases of the junction left unmatched. The CDR3 covers 14 residues. Per the germline V gene, CDR1 is LNHNV and CDR2 is YYDKDF (reference sequence). CDR3 residues: CATSGRGSYNEQFF. In DNA, the CDR3 is TGTGCCACTAGCGGGAGAGGCTCCTACAATGAGCAGTTCTTC.